The 15 T cell receptor beta chains below were found in one sample sequenced in a study of T cell clonotyping in hematopoietic cell transplantation. Time point described: recipient sample about 28 days before transplant, after cytoreduction. Assay: immunoSEQ multiplex PCR; the TCRdb copy retains only in-frame clones and omits some. This sample carries tens of thousands of clones, around 83% of them seen once, and the ten largest clones take over 4.5%. The sequencing used peripheral blood mononuclear cells, collected before stem cell transplant. Every receptor here comes from a man in his 60s with myelodysplastic syndrome. Some clones in this sample may be carry-over from other donors' samples.

The chain carries TRBV7-9 and TRBJ2-2, with no clear D. Germline V CDR1 and CDR2: SEHNR, FQNEAQ (reference sequence). V dropped 6 bases and J dropped 1 base, with 15 bases sitting between them. The CDR3 sequence is 16 residues long. The DNA for the CDR3 is TGTGCCAGCAGGTCAAGGCAACTGAAGAACACCGGGGAGCTGTTTTTT. Translating it yields CASRSRQLKNTGELFF.

This chain connects TRBV6-5 to TRBJ1-1; D remains unclear. The CDR3 extends over 11 amino acids. Deletions cut 5 bases from V and 10 bases from J, with 11 bases between. In germline, CDR1 is MNHEY, CDR2 SVGAGI. This chain's CDR3 is CASSAGWVAFF. CDR3 sequence (DNA): TGTGCCAGCAGTGCCGGCTGGGTAGCTTTCTTT.

The chain joins TRBV9 to TRBJ2-2; perhaps TRBD1 as D (6 bases). V gave up 2 bases and J gave up 0 bases, with 17 bases separating them. Germline CDR1 and CDR2: SGDLS and YYNGEE. The CDR3 extends over 18 amino acids. The CDR3 reads CASSVRPTGPANTGELFF. DNA for the CDR3: TGTGCCAGCAGCGTTCGTCCGACAGGCCCCGCGAACACCGGGGAGCTGTTTTTT.

This chain joins TRBV6-5 and TRBJ1-1; D perhaps matches TRBD1 (5 bases). With 5 bases removed from V and 0 bases from J, the gap between germline ends came to 13 bases. The germline V gene encodes CDR1 MNHEY and CDR2 SVGAGI. The CDR3 consists of 15 residues. The CDR3 bases are TGTGCCAGCAGTACTGGACATTACATGAACACTGAAGCTTTCTTT. Translated: CASSTGHYMNTEAFF.

The chain is built from TRBV30 and TRBJ2-3; 10 bases fit TRBD2. With V trimmed by 0 bases and J by 2 bases, 8 bases remained unmatched. Germline V gene sequence: CDR1 GTSNPN, CDR2 SVGIG (reference sequence). This CDR3 comprises 17 residues. CDR3: CAWSVWASGGSTDTQYF. The DNA of the CDR3 is TGTGCCTGGAGTGTTTGGGCTAGCGGGGGATCCACAGATACGCAGTATTTT.

This rearrangement joins TRBV7-2 to TRBJ2-5; 13 positions agree with TRBD2. From germline, CDR1 is SGHTA and CDR2 FQGNSA. The CDR3 runs 16 residues. V dropped 2 bases and J dropped 2; count of bases not matched to a gene: 2. The CDR3 DNA sequence: TGTGCCAGCAGCTTATCGACTAGCGGGGGGCAAGAGACCCAGTACTTC. This gives the protein CASSLSTSGGQETQYF.

The chain joins TRBV7-2 to TRBJ2-5, with 7 bases that match TRBD1. Per the germline V gene, CDR1 is SGHTA and CDR2 is FQGNSA. The CDR3 contains 14 residues. The V and J ends lost 4 bases and 0 bases, in that order; junction bases with no gene match: 2. CDR3 protein: CASSSGQDQETQYF. The CDR3 region has the DNA TGTGCCAGCAGCTCCGGACAGGACCAAGAGACCCAGTACTTC.

The genes are TRBV15 and TRBJ2-1, with D unclear. CDR1 is LNHNV and CDR2 is YYDKDF in the germline V gene (reference sequence). This CDR3 spans 14 amino acids. Trimming took off 2 bases at V and 6 bases at J, with 11 bases between the two ends. CDR3 DNA: TGTGCCACCAGCAGATCCCAGACGGCCAATGAGCAGTTCTTC. Translated: CATSRSQTANEQFF.

The chain is built from TRBV27 and TRBJ1-3; no definite D call. The CDR3 has 15 residues. V was cut by 2 bases and J by 4 bases, with 12 bases left in between. Germline V gene data show CDR1 as MNHEY and CDR2 as SMNVEV (reference sequence). CDR3: CASSLGSGRGNTIYF. CDR3 DNA sequence: TGTGCCAGCAGTTTAGGATCGGGGAGAGGAAACACCATATATTTT.

The count of this clone is one. The V call is TRBV9, the J call TRBJ2-2; D ambiguous. CDR1 and CDR2 (germline): SGDLS, YYNGEE. Trimming took off 6 bases at V and 3 bases at J, with 3 bases between the two ends. The CDR3 loop spans 11 amino acids. The CDR3 sequence: CASTDTGELFF. CDR3 in DNA: TGTGCCAGCACCGACACCGGGGAGCTGTTTTTT.

CDR3 sequence: CASSLSGRATDTQYF. DNA for the CDR3: TGTGCCAGCAGCCTCAGTGGGAGGGCCACAGATACGCAGTATTTT. The chain has TRBV13 and TRBJ2-3, with TRBD2 identical over 7 bases. With V trimmed by 5 bases and J by 2 bases, 7 bases remained unmatched. This CDR3 has 15 amino acids. The V gene's germline CDR1 is PRHDT and CDR2 FYEKMQ (reference sequence).

V gene TRBV2 combines with J gene TRBJ2-5; 9 positions match TRBD1. Germline CDR1 is SNHLY and CDR2 is FYNNEI. The length of the CDR3 is 14 residues. With 5 bases clipped from V and 2 bases from J, the junction kept 3 bases outside the gene matches. CDR3 loop: CASSLGQGQETQYF. The CDR3 region has the DNA TGTGCCAGCAGTTTGGGACAGGGTCAAGAGACCCAGTACTTC.

The genes are TRBV28 and TRBJ1-2; no firm D call. Deletions cut 3 bases from V and 4 bases from J, with 9 bases between. The length of the CDR3 is 13 residues. Germline CDR1 and CDR2: MDHEN and SYDVKM. The chain's CDR3 is CASSLRELYGYTF. The CDR3 region has the DNA TGTGCCAGCAGTTTGAGGGAGCTCTATGGCTACACCTTC.

V is TRBV7-9 and J is TRBJ1-3; D is unclear. Per the germline V gene, CDR1 is SEHNR and CDR2 is FQNEAQ (reference sequence). With 4 bases removed from V and 0 bases from J, the gap between germline ends came to 13 bases. The CDR3 is made up of 16 amino acids. CDR3 nucleotide sequence: TGTGCCAGCAGCTATCTCGGGAGCCACTCTGGAAACACCATATATTTT. Protein: CASSYLGSHSGNTIYF.

This chain connects TRBV7-9 to TRBJ1-3; D uncertain. V shed 5 bases and J shed 1 base, with 9 bases lying between them. Germline V gene lookup returns CDR1 SEHNR and CDR2 FQNEAQ (reference sequence). This CDR3 contains 14 residues. The CDR3 region is CASSQAGSGNTIYF. The CDR3 region has the DNA TGTGCCAGCAGCCAGGCGGGGTCTGGAAACACCATATATTTT.